Below, 21 T cell receptor beta chains from the same sample are listed, as sequenced in a study of CD8 T cells in Susac syndrome. Random hexamers were used to reverse transcribe the RNA input (about 0.5 to 1 ug). Via MiXCR, TCRdb re-called the immunoSEQ multiplex PCR reads, giving one row per CDR3 protein. The top ten hold around 0.3% of the sample, which has some 120,000 distinct CDR3 sequences, 85% to 95% seen once. The source material was CD8+ T cells from PBMCs. These receptor sequences come from a human donor with multiple sclerosis.

This clonotype was detected once. The rearrangement joins TRBV4-1 to TRBJ2-2; the D is unclear. Trimming shortened V by 1 base and J by 4 bases, and 7 bases separated the two germline ends. CDR3 length: 14 amino acids. Germline V gene data show CDR1 as MGHRA and CDR2 as YSYEKL. The DNA of the CDR3 is TGCGCCAGCAGCCAAGGGCCAGGCACCGGGGAGCTGTTTTTT. It is translated as CASSQGPGTGELFF.

This chain connects TRBV10-1 to TRBJ2-5, with a possible D match to TRBD2 (5 bases). The CDR3 runs 10 residues. The V end lost 9 bases, the J end lost 7 bases, and 9 bases lay between the germline ends. Germline CDR1 and CDR2: WNHNN and SYGVQD (reference sequence). CDR3 in DNA: TGCGCCAGGCCGAGGGCGACCCAGTACTTC. Translation gives CARPRATQYF.

The rearrangement links TRBV5-1 to TRBJ1-2; D uncertain. CDR3 length: 14 amino acids. Germline V gene data show CDR1 as SGHRS and CDR2 as YFSETQ. V lost 1 base and J lost 6, with 13 bases in between. The CDR3 coding sequence is TGCGCCAGCAGCTTGCGGTCGGCCTTGGATGGCTACACCTTC. Its translation: CASSLRSALDGYTF.

The chain has TRBV5-5 and TRBJ1-5, with a possible D match to TRBD1 (5 bases). V lost 0 bases and J 7 bases, leaving 8 bases between the germline ends. CDR3 length: 13 amino acids. Per germline, CDR1 SGHKS and CDR2 YYEKEE (reference sequence). The CDR3 bases are TGTGCCAGCAGCTTGGAAAGGGGACAGCCCCAGCATTTT. It is translated as CASSLERGQPQHF.

This CDR3 is CASSDGSSYNEQFF. The CDR3, as DNA: TGTGCCAGCAGTGATGGCAGCTCCTACAATGAGCAGTTCTTC. This chain uses TRBV6-1 with TRBJ2-1; no firm D call. V lost 3 bases to trimming and J lost 0 bases, with 6 bases between them. The CDR3 length is 14 residues. In germline, CDR1 is MNHNS, CDR2 SASEGT.

The CDR3 sequence is CASSGQPLYGYTF. The CDR3 DNA follows: TGTGCCAGCAGTGGACAGCCCCTCTATGGCTACACCTTC. The chain has TRBV27 and TRBJ1-2; perhaps TRBD1 as D (6 bases). Deletions cut 5 bases from V and 4 bases from J, with 11 bases between. Germline-derived CDR1 and CDR2 are MNHEY and SMNVEV (reference sequence). The CDR3 loop spans 13 amino acids.

This clonotype has just a few counts. The rearrangement uses TRBV6-5 and TRBJ2-1; D might be TRBD1 (6 bases). With 5 bases removed from V and 7 bases from J, the gap between germline ends came to 12 bases. The V gene's germline CDR1 is MNHEY and CDR2 SVGAGI. The CDR3 loop spans 13 amino acids. In nucleotides, the CDR3 is TGTGCCAGCAGTCCTACAGGGTCAAATGAGCAGTTCTTC. Its protein product is CASSPTGSNEQFF.

The chain couples TRBV7-9 to TRBJ2-2, with D maybe TRBD2 (6 bases). The length of the CDR3 is 15 residues. The V end was cut by 2 bases, the J end by 5 bases, with 12 bases between. Germline V gene sequence: CDR1 SEHNR, CDR2 FQNEAQ (reference sequence). The CDR3 sequence: CASSLRASDTGELFF. In DNA, the CDR3 is TGTGCCAGCAGCTTAAGAGCTAGCGATACCGGGGAGCTGTTTTTT.

This clonotype occurred once. The gene calls are TRBV19 and TRBJ1-1; D not resolved. Germline CDR1 LNHDA, CDR2 SQIVND (reference sequence). The CDR3 runs 16 residues. Trimming took off 4 bases at V and 3 bases at J, with 18 bases between the two ends. Here the CDR3 DNA reads TGTGCCAGTAGTACCGTTTACGGGGTGGAGGACACTGAAGCTTTCTTT. It is translated as CASSTVYGVEDTEAFF.

J is TRBJ2-1 and V is TRBV12-3 or TRBV12-4, with TRBD2 identical over 9 bases. The CDR3 is 15 amino acids. Losses at the gene ends were 6 bases for V and 2 bases for J; bases not matched to a gene: 5. This CDR3 reads CASRLLAGPYNEQFF. The CDR3 nucleotides read TGTGCCAGCAGACTCCTAGCGGGACCCTACAATGAGCAGTTCTTC.

The J gene is TRBJ1-1, the V gene TRBV5-5, with D perhaps matching TRBD1 (6 bases). V was shortened by 4 bases and J by 5 bases, with 18 bases between the two germline ends. Germline lookup yields CDR1 SGHKS and CDR2 YYEKEE (reference sequence). CDR3 length: 15 amino acids. CDR3: CASSRDSGEATEAFF. Written as DNA, the CDR3 is TGTGCCAGCAGCAGGGATTCAGGGGAGGCGACTGAAGCTTTCTTT.

This clonotype was seen a single time. This rearrangement joins TRBV30 to TRBJ1-1; D not resolved. This CDR3 has 14 residues. Germline V lookup: CDR1 GTSNPN, CDR2 SVGIG (reference sequence). Trimming removed 0 bases at V and 1 base at J, with 9 bases between. The CDR3 DNA reads as TGTGCCTGGAGTGTCGGACGGAAGAACACTGAAGCTTTCTTT. Translating gives CAWSVGRKNTEAFF.

To note about this clonotype: At one of its ends the junction is not consistent with the germline gene, which may arise from a read error. The chain employs TRBV7-9 and TRBJ2-1; no definite D call. Per the germline V gene, CDR1 is SEHNR and CDR2 is FQNEAQ (reference sequence). The CDR3 is 13 amino acids. The CDR3 coding sequence is TGTGCCAGCAGCTCATCCCGGGCCACCCGTTACTTATTC. This sequence encodes CASSSSRATRYLF.

This sequence joins TRBV24-1 and TRBJ1-2; D perhaps matches TRBD1 (5 bases). The ends were cut back, 4 bases at V and 2 bases at J, with 7 bases in the middle. CDR1 and CDR2 (germline): KGHDR, SFDVKD. The length of the CDR3 is 13 residues. The DNA for the CDR3 is TGTGCCACCAGTGACCGGGACAACTATGGCTACACCTTC. Protein: CATSDRDNYGYTF.

CDR3 loop: CASYNSGLVRAFF. CDR3 sequence (DNA): TGTGCCAGCTACAATAGTGGGCTGGTACGAGCTTTCTTT. The rearrangement joins TRBV5-4 to TRBJ1-1, with D hard to call. CDR1 and CDR2 (germline): SGHNT, YYREEE (reference sequence). The CDR3 is 13 amino acids. Trimming pared 7 bases from V and 10 bases from J, leaving 20 bases between.

This clonotype appeared a single time. The rearrangement joins TRBV20-1 to TRBJ2-7; no definite D call. The CDR3 has 11 amino acids. Germline lookup yields CDR1 DFQATT and CDR2 SNEGSKA (reference sequence). V was clipped by 1 base and J by 6 bases, with 7 bases between them. Here the CDR3 DNA reads TGCAGTGCTAGAGCTGTGAGCGAGCAGTACTTC. Protein: CSARAVSEQYF.

This chain joins TRBV7-9 and TRBJ2-2; D is possibly TRBD1 (5 bases). V lost 4 bases and J 7 bases, leaving 7 bases between the germline ends. Germline-derived CDR1 and CDR2 are SEHNR and FQNEAQ (reference sequence). This CDR3 comprises 12 residues. The CDR3 region has the DNA TGTGCCAGCAGCTATACAGGCGGGGAGCTGTTTTTT. Translation gives CASSYTGGELFF.

The J gene is TRBJ1-2, the V gene TRBV7-9; a weak D match, TRBD1 (5 bases). Germline V gene lookup returns CDR1 SEHNR and CDR2 FQNEAQ (reference sequence). There are 12 residues in the CDR3. V was clipped by 5 bases and J by 8 bases, with 12 bases between them. Written as DNA, the CDR3 is TGTGCCAGCAGCGGGGGAGTGTTGGGCTACACCTTC. This gives the protein CASSGGVLGYTF.

This chain uses TRBV7-8 with TRBJ1-2; tentative D call: TRBD1 (6 bases). The V gene's germline CDR1 is SGHVS and CDR2 FQNEAQ. V shed 5 bases and J shed 9 bases, with 19 bases lying between them. This CDR3 is built from 14 residues. CDR3: CASSPVTLDRRYTF. The DNA of the CDR3 is TGTGCCAGCAGCCCCGTAACCCTTGACAGGCGCTACACCTTC.

This chain connects TRBV5-6 to TRBJ2-1; 7 bases map to TRBD1. Germline CDR1 reads SGHDT; CDR2 reads YYEEEE. J was trimmed by 0 bases and V by 6 bases; bases with no gene match: 6. The CDR3 is 15 residues long. CDR3 in amino acids: CASTSPGGSYNEQFF. The CDR3 DNA reads TGTGCCAGCACCTCACCAGGGGGCTCCTACAATGAGCAGTTCTTC.

This clonotype was seen more than once but under ten times. V is TRBV24-1 and J is TRBJ2-4; no clear D. Trimming cost V 3 bases and J 9 bases, with 8 bases left between them. Germline CDR1 reads KGHDR; CDR2 reads SFDVKD. This CDR3 is 12 amino acids long. CDR3 sequence (DNA): TGTGCCACCAGTGATCACCGGTCCATTCAGTACTTC. Translating it yields CATSDHRSIQYF.